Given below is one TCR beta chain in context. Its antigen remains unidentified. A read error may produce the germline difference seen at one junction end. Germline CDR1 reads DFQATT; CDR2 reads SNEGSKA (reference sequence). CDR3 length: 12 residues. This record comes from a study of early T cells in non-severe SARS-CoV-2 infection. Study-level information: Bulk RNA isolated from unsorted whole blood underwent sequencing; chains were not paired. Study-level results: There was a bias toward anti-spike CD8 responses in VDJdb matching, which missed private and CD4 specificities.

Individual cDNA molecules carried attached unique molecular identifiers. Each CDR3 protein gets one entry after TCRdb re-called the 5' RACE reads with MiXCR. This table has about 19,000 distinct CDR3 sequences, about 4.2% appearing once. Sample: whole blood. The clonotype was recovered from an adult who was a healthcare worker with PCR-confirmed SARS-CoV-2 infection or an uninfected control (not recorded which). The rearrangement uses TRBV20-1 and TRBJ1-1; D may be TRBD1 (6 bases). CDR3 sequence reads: CSARAGDTEVFF. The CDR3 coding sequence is TGCAGTGCTAGAGCGGGGGACACTGAAGTTTTCTTT.